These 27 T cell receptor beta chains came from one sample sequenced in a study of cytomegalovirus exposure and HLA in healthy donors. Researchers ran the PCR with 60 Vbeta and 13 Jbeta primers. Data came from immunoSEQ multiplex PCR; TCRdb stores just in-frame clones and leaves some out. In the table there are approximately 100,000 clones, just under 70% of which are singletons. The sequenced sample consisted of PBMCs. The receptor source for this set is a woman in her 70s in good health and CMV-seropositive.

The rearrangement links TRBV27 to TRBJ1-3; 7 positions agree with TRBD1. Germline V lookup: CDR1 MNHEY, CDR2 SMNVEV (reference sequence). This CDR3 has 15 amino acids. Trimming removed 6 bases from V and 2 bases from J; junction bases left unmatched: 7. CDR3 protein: CASRLHGTAGNTIYF. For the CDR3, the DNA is TGTGCCAGCAGACTTCACGGGACAGCTGGAAACACCATATATTTT.

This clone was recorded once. The CDR3 loop reads CASRRTSGGPAGTDTQYF. The CDR3 DNA reads as TGTGCCAGCAGACGGACTAGCGGGGGGCCCGCGGGCACAGATACGCAGTATTTT. The V gene is TRBV2, the J gene TRBJ2-3, with 14 nucleotides matching TRBD2. The CDR3 runs to 18 residues. Germline values: CDR1 SNHLY, CDR2 FYNNEI. The junction had 9 bases not matched to a gene; V was cut back by 6 bases and J by 1 base. The entire variable domain, with the rest obtained from reference TRBV2 and TRBJ2-3, is as follows: EPEVTQTPSHQVTQMGQEVILRCVPISNHLYFYWYRQILGQKVEFLVSFYNNEISEKSEIFDDQFSVERPDGSNFTLKIRSTKLEDSAMYFCASRRTSGGPAGTDTQYFGPGTRLTVL.

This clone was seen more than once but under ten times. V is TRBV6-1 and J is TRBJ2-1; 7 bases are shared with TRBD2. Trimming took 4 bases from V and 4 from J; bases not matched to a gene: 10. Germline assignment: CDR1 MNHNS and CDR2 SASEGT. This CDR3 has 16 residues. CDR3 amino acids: CASSVSWQGGYNEQFF. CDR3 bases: TGTGCCAGCAGTGTATCCTGGCAGGGAGGGTACAATGAGCAGTTCTTC.

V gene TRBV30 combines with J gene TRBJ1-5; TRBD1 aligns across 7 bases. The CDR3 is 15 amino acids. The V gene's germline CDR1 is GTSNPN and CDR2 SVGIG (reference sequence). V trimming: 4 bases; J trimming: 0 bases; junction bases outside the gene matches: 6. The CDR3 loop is CAWNKGAYSNQPQHF. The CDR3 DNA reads TGTGCCTGGAACAAGGGGGCATATAGCAATCAGCCCCAGCATTTT.

The CDR3 here is CASSPRPGGEKLFF. DNA of the CDR3: TGCGCCAGCAGCCCTCGACCCGGGGGGGAAAAACTGTTTTTT. V is TRBV5-1 and J is TRBJ1-4; a possible D gene is TRBD1 (5 bases). Germline V CDR1 and CDR2: SGHRS, YFSETQ. Trimming took off 4 bases at V and 8 bases at J, with 15 bases between the two ends. This CDR3 region has 14 residues.

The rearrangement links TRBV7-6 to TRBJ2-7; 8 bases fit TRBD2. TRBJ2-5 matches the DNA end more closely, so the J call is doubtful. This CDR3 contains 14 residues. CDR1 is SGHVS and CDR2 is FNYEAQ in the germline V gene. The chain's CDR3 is CASSLDGTSRTQYF. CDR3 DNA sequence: TGTGCCAGCAGCTTAGACGGGACTAGTAGGACCCAGTACTTC.

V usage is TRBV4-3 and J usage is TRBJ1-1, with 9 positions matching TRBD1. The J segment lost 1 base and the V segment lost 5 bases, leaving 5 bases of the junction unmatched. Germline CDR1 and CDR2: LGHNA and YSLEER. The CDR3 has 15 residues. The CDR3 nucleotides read TGCGCCAGCAGCTTACAGGGGGCGACGAACACTGAAGCTTTCTTT. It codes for CASSLQGATNTEAFF.

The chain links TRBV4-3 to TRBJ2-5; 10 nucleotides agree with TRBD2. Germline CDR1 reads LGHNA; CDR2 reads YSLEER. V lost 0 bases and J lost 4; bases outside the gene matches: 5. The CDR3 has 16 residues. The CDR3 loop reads CASSQDGAGGPETQYF. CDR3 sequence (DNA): TGCGCCAGCAGCCAAGATGGAGCGGGGGGGCCAGAGACCCAGTACTTC.

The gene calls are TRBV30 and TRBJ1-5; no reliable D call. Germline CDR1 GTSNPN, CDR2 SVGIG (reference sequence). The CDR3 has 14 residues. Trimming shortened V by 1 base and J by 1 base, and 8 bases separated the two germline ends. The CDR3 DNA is TGTGCCTGGAGTGAGGTACAGAGCAATCAGCCCCAGCATTTT. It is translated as CAWSEVQSNQPQHF.

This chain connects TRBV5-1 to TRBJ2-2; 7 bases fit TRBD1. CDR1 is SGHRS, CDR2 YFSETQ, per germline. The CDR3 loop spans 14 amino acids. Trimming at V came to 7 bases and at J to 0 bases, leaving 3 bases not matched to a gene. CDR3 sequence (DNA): TGCGCCAGCGGGACAGTCGCGAACACCGGGGAGCTGTTTTTT. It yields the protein CASGTVANTGELFF.

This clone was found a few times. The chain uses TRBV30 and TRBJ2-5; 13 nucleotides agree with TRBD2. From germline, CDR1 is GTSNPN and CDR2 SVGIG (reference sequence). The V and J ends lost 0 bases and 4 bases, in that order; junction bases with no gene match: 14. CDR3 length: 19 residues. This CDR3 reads CAWSVGGTSGEGALETQYF. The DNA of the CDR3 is TGTGCCTGGAGTGTGGGGGGGACTAGCGGGGAGGGAGCATTAGAGACCCAGTACTTC.

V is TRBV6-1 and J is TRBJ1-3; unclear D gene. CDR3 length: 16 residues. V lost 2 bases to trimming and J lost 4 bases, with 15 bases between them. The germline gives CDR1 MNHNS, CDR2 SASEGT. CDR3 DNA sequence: TGTGCCAGCAGTGAATTCGCGTCTCTCGAGGGAAACACCATATATTTT. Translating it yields CASSEFASLEGNTIYF.

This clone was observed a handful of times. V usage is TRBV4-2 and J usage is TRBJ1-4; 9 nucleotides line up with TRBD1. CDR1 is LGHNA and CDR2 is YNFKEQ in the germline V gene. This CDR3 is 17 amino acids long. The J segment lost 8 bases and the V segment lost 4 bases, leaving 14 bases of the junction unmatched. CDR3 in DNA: TGTGCCAGCAGCCCTCGGGTCCTGGGACAGGGAAACGAAAAACTGTTTTTT. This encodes CASSPRVLGQGNEKLFF.

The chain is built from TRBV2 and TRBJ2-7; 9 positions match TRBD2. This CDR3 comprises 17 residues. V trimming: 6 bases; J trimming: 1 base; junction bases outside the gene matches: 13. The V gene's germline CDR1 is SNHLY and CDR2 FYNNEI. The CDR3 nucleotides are TGTGCCAGCAGGGCCCTAAAGGGGCTAGCGGGATCCTACGAGCAGTACTTC. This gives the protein CASRALKGLAGSYEQYF.

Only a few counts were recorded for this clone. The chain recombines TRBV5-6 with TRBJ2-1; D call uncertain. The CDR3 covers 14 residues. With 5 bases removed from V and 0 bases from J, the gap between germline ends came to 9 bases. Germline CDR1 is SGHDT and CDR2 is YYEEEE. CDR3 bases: TGTGCCAGCAGTGTACGGTACTCCTACAATGAGCAGTTCTTC. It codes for CASSVRYSYNEQFF.

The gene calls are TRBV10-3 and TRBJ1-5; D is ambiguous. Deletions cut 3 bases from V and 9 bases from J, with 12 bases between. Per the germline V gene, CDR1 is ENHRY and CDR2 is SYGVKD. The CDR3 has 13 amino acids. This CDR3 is CAISEASYRPQHF. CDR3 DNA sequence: TGTGCCATCAGTGAAGCTTCTTATCGGCCCCAGCATTTT.

CDR3 DNA sequence: TGTGCCAGCAGCCCCCGTGAGGGAGCGGTGCTCCAAGAGACCCAGTACTTC. Translation gives CASSPREGAVLQETQYF. The chain links TRBV7-8 to TRBJ2-5; a possible D gene is TRBD2 (5 bases). Trimming stripped 5 bases from V and 1 base from J, with 20 bases between. Germline V CDR1 and CDR2: SGHVS, FQNEAQ. The CDR3 covers 17 residues.

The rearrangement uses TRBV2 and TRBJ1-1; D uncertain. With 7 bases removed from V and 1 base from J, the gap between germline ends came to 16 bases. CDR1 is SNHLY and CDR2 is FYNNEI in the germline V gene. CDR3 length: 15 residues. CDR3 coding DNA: TGTGCCAGCACCCGATTAGAGGGATCGAACACTGAAGCTTTCTTT. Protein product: CASTRLEGSNTEAFF.

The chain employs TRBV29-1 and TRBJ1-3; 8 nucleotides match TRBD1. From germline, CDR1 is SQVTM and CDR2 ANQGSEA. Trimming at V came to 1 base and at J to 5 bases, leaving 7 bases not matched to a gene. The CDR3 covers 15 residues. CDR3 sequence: CSVEATGTGRNTIYF. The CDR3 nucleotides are TGCAGCGTTGAAGCCACCGGGACAGGTCGAAACACCATATATTTT. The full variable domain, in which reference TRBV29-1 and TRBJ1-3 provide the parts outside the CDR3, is SAVISQKPSRDICQRGTSLTIQCQVDSQVTMMFWYRQQPGQSLTLIATANQGSEATYESGFVIDKFPISRPNLTFSTLTVSNMSPEDSSIYLCSVEATGTGRNTIYFGEGSWLTVV.

This chain's CDR3 is CASSWAENEKLFF. The CDR3 region has the DNA TGTGCCAGCAGCTGGGCAGAGAATGAAAAACTGTTTTTT. The rearrangement uses TRBV7-6 and TRBJ1-4; D is unresolved. With 4 bases removed from V and 5 bases from J, the gap between germline ends came to 8 bases. From germline, CDR1 is SGHVS and CDR2 FNYEAQ. This CDR3 has 13 residues.

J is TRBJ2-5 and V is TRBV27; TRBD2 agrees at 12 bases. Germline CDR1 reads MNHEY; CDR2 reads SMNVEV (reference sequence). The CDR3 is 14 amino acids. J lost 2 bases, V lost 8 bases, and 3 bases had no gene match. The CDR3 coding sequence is TGTGCCAGCGGACTAGCGGGGAGTCAAGAGACCCAGTACTTC. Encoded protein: CASGLAGSQETQYF.

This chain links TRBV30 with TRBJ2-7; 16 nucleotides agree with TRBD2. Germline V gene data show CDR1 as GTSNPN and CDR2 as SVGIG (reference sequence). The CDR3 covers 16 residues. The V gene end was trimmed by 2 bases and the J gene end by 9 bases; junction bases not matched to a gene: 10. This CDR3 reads CAWSPGTSGGAGRQYF. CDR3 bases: TGTGCCTGGAGTCCCGGGACTAGCGGGGGGGCCGGTCGGCAGTACTTC.

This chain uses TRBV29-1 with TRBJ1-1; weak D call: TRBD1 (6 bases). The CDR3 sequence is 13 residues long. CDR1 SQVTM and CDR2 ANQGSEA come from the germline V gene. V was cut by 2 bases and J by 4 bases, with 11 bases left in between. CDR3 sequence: CSVESTGRTEAFF. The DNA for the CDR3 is TGCAGCGTTGAATCGACAGGACGCACTGAAGCTTTCTTT.

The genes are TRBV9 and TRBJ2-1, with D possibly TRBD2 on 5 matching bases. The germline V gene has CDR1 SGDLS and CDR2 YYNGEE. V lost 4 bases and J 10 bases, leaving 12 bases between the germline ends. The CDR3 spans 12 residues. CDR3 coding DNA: TGTGCCAGCAGCCCCGGGGTCGGGGAGCAGTTCTTC. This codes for CASSPGVGEQFF.

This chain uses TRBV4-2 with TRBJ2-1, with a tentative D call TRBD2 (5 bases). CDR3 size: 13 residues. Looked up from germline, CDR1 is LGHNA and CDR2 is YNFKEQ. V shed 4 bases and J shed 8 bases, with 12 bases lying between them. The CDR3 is CASSPRQRDEQFF. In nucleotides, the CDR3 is TGTGCCAGCAGCCCCCGCCAGAGGGATGAGCAGTTCTTC.

The CDR3, as DNA: TGTGCCAGCAGCCCCGGGACTAGCGGGGGGGCAGATACGCAGTATTTT. Translating gives CASSPGTSGGADTQYF. The rearrangement links TRBV7-8 to TRBJ2-3, with 16 bases lining up with TRBD2. The CDR3 sequence is 16 residues long. V trimming: 5 bases; J trimming: 4 bases; junction bases outside the gene matches: 3. In germline, CDR1 is SGHVS, CDR2 FQNEAQ.

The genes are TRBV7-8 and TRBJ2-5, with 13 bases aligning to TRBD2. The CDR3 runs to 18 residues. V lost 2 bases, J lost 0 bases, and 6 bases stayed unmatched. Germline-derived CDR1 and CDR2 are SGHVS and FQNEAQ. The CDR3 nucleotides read TGTGCCAGCAGCTTACCTTTACTAGCGGGGGGGTACCAAGAGACCCAGTACTTC. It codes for CASSLPLLAGGYQETQYF.